What follows are 9 T cell receptor beta chains derived from one specimen sequenced in a study of T cell changes during pregnancy in multiple sclerosis. Measured with immunoSEQ multiplex PCR; TCRdb has only the in-frame clones, and not every one. Of 65,000 to 80,000 clones detected, 90% to 95% appear once; the ten largest clones hold approximately 2.4%. The sample consisted of peripheral blood, taken in the second trimester of pregnancy. All receptors derive from a female donor with multiple sclerosis, enrolled in a pregnancy study.

The chain combines TRBV4-1 with TRBJ2-5; maybe TRBD2 (6 bases). CDR3 length: 14 residues. CDR1 is MGHRA and CDR2 is YSYEKL in the germline V gene. The V gene lost 4 bases and the J gene lost 4 bases, with 13 bases spanning the gap. The CDR3 DNA reads TGCGCCAGCAGCCCCCTTGCGGGGACAGAGACCCAGTACTTC. This encodes CASSPLAGTETQYF.

V gene TRBV13 combines with J gene TRBJ2-1; perhaps TRBD2 as D (6 bases). V lost 2 bases and J 2 bases, leaving 16 bases between the germline ends. The CDR3 loop spans 17 amino acids. Germline V gene sequence: CDR1 PRHDT, CDR2 FYEKMQ (reference sequence). Here the CDR3 DNA reads TGTGCCAGCAGCTTAACTCTAGCGCCCACCGCCTACAATGAGCAGTTCTTC. Protein: CASSLTLAPTAYNEQFF.

The chain recombines TRBV19 with TRBJ1-1; TRBD1 is a possible D gene (6 bases). Trimming took off 7 bases at V and 1 base at J, with 25 bases between the two ends. This CDR3 has 18 residues. CDR1 and CDR2 (germline): LNHDA, SQIVND (reference sequence). The CDR3 sequence is CASNLRERPGQQNTEAFF. In nucleotides, the CDR3 is TGTGCCAGTAACCTCCGGGAACGACCCGGACAGCAGAACACTGAAGCTTTCTTT.

The chain is built from TRBV29-1 and TRBJ2-1; 8 bases are shared with TRBD1. V lost 6 bases, J lost 5 bases, and 6 bases stayed unmatched. Germline V gene lookup returns CDR1 SQVTM and CDR2 ANQGSEA. This CDR3 comprises 13 residues. CDR3 coding DNA: TGCAGCGTCGAGGACAGGGTGGACAATGAGCAGTTCTTC. Translating it yields CSVEDRVDNEQFF.

The rearrangement links TRBV9 to TRBJ1-4, with a tentative D call TRBD1 (5 bases). Trimming removed 2 bases from V and 0 bases from J, with 8 bases in between. Per the germline V gene, CDR1 is SGDLS and CDR2 is YYNGEE. There are 15 residues in the CDR3. CDR3 region: CASSVDSATNEKLFF. CDR3 nucleotide sequence: TGTGCCAGCAGCGTCGACAGTGCAACTAATGAAAAACTGTTTTTT.

This clone was detected once. The J gene is TRBJ2-1, the V gene TRBV5-1; 8 bases map to TRBD1. V shed 5 bases, J shed 7 bases, and the junction held 5 bases outside the gene matches. The CDR3 is 13 amino acids. Germline V lookup: CDR1 SGHRS, CDR2 YFSETQ. Written as DNA, the CDR3 is TGCGCCAGCAGAAAGACAGGGGTTAATGAGCAGTTCTTC. Protein: CASRKTGVNEQFF. The full variable domain, with the rest looked up from reference TRBV5-1 and TRBJ2-1, is KAGVTQTPRYLIKTRGQQVTLSCSPISGHRSVSWYQQTPGQGLQFLFEYFSETQRNKGNFPGRFSGRQFSNSRSEMNVSTLELGDSALYLCASRKTGVNEQFFGPGTRLTVL.

With regard to this clone: The junction departs from germline at one end; a sequencing error may be responsible. V usage is TRBV2 and J usage is TRBJ1-2; TRBD1 agrees at 9 bases. This CDR3 region has 13 residues. Germline-derived CDR1 and CDR2 are SNHLY and FYNNEI. For the CDR3, the DNA is TGTGCCAGCAGGGGACAGGGCTATCCCTTAATTATCTTC. Protein sequence: CASRGQGYPLIIF. Combining the CDR3 with reference TRBV2 and TRBJ1-2 gives the whole variable domain EPEVTQTPSHQVTQMGQEVILRCVPISNHLYFYWYRQILGQKVEFLVSFYNNEISEKSEIFDDQFSVERPDGSNFTLKIRSTKLEDSAMYFCASRGQGYPLIIFGSGTRLTVV.

The rearrangement joins TRBV7-6 to TRBJ2-2, with D possibly matching TRBD2 (5 bases). V lost 2 bases and J 4 bases, leaving 14 bases between the germline ends. This CDR3 is 16 amino acids long. Germline V gene lookup returns CDR1 SGHVS and CDR2 FNYEAQ. The CDR3 nucleotides read TGTGCCAGCAGCTTATTCGGGGTCGGTAGCACCGGGGAGCTGTTTTTT. This gives the protein CASSLFGVGSTGELFF. The full variable domain, in which reference TRBV7-6 and TRBJ2-2 provide the parts outside the CDR3, is GAGVSQSPRYKVTKRGQDVALRCDPISGHVSLYWYRQALGQGPEFLTYFNYEAQQDKSGLPNDRFSAERPEGSISTLTIQRTEQRDSAMYRCASSLFGVGSTGELFFGEGSRLTVL.

This chain connects TRBV6-1 to TRBJ2-5; 10 nucleotides agree with TRBD2. The CDR3 contains 15 residues. Unmatched junction bases numbered 10, after V lost 7 bases and J lost 5 bases. The germline V gene has CDR1 MNHNS and CDR2 SASEGT. The CDR3 region has the DNA TGTGCCAGCACACCTAGCGGGGGAGACTTGGAGACCCAGTACTTC. Translation gives CASTPSGGDLETQYF.